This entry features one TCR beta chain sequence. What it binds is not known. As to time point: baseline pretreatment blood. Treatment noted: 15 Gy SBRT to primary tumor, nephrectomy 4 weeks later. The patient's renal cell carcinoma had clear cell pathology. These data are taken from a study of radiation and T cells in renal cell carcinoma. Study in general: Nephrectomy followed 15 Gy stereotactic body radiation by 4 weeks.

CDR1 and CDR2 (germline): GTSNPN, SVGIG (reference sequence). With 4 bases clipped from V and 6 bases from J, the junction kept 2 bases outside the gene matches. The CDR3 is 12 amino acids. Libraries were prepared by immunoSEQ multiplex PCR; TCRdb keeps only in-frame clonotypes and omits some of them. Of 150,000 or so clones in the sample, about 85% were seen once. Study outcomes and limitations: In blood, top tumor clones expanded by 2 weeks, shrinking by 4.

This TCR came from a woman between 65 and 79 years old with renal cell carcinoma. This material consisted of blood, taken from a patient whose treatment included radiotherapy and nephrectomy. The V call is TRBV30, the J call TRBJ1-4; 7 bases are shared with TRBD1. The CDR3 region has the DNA TGTGCCTGGAACAGGGGTCATGAAAAACTGTTTTTT. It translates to CAWNRGHEKLFF.